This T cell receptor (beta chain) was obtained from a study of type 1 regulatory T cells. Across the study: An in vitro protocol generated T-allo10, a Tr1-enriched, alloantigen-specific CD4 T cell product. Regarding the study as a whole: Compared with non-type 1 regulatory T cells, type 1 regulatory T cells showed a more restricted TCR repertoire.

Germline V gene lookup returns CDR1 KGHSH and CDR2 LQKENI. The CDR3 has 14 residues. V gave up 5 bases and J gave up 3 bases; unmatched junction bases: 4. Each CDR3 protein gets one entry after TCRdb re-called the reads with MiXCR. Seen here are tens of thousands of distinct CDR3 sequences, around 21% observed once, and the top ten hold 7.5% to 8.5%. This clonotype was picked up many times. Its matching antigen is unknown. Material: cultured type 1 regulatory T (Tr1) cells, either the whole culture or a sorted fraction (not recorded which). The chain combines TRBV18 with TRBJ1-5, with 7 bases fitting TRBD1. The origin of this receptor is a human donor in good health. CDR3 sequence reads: CASSEGAFNQPQHF. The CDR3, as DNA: TGTGCCAGCTCAGAGGGGGCCTTCAATCAGCCCCAGCATTTT.